The 9 T cell receptor beta chains given below trace back to one sample, sequenced in a study of T cell responses to AZD1222 COVID-19 vaccine. The table came from immunoSEQ multiplex PCR; TCRdb's copy has only in-frame clones and leaves some out. Of 150,000 to 200,000 clones listed, around 90% are singletons. The input for sequencing was peripheral blood, taken 28 days after the second AZD1222 dose. The receptors were sampled from an adult who received the AZD1222 COVID-19 vaccine.

The V and J genes are TRBV28 and TRBJ1-1; the D is unclear. V lost 5 bases, J lost 1 base, and 14 bases lay in between. The CDR3 totals 15 residues. Germline V gene sequence: CDR1 MDHEN, CDR2 SYDVKM. The CDR3 reads CASSPTRVWNTEAFF. The CDR3, as DNA: TGTGCCAGCAGTCCTACTAGGGTGTGGAACACTGAAGCTTTCTTT.

CDR3 in DNA: TGTGCCAGCAGCCAAGATAGAGGTCCCCACGAGCAGTACTTC. This sequence encodes CASSQDRGPHEQYF. The rearrangement links TRBV14 to TRBJ2-7; D gene ambiguous. Trimming stripped 0 bases from V and 5 bases from J, with 11 bases between. The CDR3 contains 14 residues. The germline CDR1 and CDR2 sequences are SGHDN and FVKESK.

The rearrangement uses TRBV18 and TRBJ1-3; no clear D gene. Trimming took off 2 bases at V and 0 bases at J, with 14 bases between the two ends. The CDR3 sequence is 17 residues long. CDR1 and CDR2 from the germline V gene are KGHSH and LQKENI. The CDR3 here is CASSPTQVVNSGNTIYF. The CDR3 nucleotides read TGTGCCAGCTCACCAACGCAGGTCGTTAACTCTGGAAACACCATATATTTT.

This clone has only one observation. The chain couples TRBV4-1 to TRBJ1-5; D is uncertain. Trimming shortened V by 1 base and J by 2 bases, and 9 bases separated the two germline ends. This CDR3 has 15 residues. CDR1 is MGHRA and CDR2 is YSYEKL in the germline V gene. The CDR3 bases are TGCGCCAGCAGCCAAGCCCTCCGGGGCAATCAGCCCCAGCATTTT. Translating it yields CASSQALRGNQPQHF.

V and J are TRBV7-9 and TRBJ2-2; 10 bases agree with TRBD1. The V and J ends lost 10 bases and 3 bases, in that order; junction bases with no gene match: 20. The CDR3 runs to 19 residues. Germline CDR1 and CDR2: SEHNR and FQNEAQ (reference sequence). The CDR3 is CATPLLLEDRGLYTGELFF. CDR3 nucleotide sequence: TGTGCCACCCCCCTCCTCCTCGAAGACAGGGGGCTTTACACCGGGGAGCTGTTTTTT. The full variable domain, its missing parts supplied by reference TRBV7-9 and TRBJ2-2, is DTGVSQNPRHKITKRGQNVTFRCDPISEHNRLYWYRQTLGQGPEFLTYFQNEAQLEKSRLLSDRFSAERPKGSFSTLEIQRTEQGDSAMYLCATPLLLEDRGLYTGELFFGEGSRLTVL.

The chain couples TRBV3-1 (or the pseudogene TRBV3-2) to TRBJ2-3, with D unclear. The V end was cut by 2 bases, the J end by 1 base, with 4 bases between. Germline V CDR1 and CDR2: LGHDT, YNNKEL (reference sequence). This CDR3 has 13 amino acids. CDR3 nucleotides: TGTGCCAGCAGCCAAAAGGGCACAGATACGCAGTATTTT. It is translated as CASSQKGTDTQYF.

The chain carries TRBV19 and TRBJ2-1; D is unresolved. V lost 1 base and J lost 10, with 5 bases in between. Looked up from germline, CDR1 is LNHDA and CDR2 is SQIVND (reference sequence). The CDR3 runs to 11 residues. CDR3 nucleotides: TGTGCCAGTAGTATAGGTTTGGAGCAGTTCTTC. This sequence encodes CASSIGLEQFF.

This chain joins TRBV28 and TRBJ1-4; weak D call: TRBD1 (6 bases). CDR1 is MDHEN and CDR2 is SYDVKM in the germline V gene. The CDR3 length is 13 residues. V lost 2 bases and J 11 bases, leaving 12 bases between the germline ends. The CDR3: CASSLDETGKLFF. The CDR3 DNA follows: TGTGCCAGCAGTTTAGACGAAACAGGGAAACTGTTTTTT.

V is TRBV4-3 and J is TRBJ2-1; 10 nucleotides align to TRBD2. Germline V gene lookup returns CDR1 LGHNA and CDR2 YSLEER. The CDR3 covers 16 residues. The junction had 4 bases not matched to a gene; V was cut back by 1 base and J by 4 bases. As DNA, the CDR3 is TGCGCCAGCAGCCAAGGAGGACTAGCGGTATACAATGAGCAGTTCTTC. It specifies CASSQGGLAVYNEQFF.